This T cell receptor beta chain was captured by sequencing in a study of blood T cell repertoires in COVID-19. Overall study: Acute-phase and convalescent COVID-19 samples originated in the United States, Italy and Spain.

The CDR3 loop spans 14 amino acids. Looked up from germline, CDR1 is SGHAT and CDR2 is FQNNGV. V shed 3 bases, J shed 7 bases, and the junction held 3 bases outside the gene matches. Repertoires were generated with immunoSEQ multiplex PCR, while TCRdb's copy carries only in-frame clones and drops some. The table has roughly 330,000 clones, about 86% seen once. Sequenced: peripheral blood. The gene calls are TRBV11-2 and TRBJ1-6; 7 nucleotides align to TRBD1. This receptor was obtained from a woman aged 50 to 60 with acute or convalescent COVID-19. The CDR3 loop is CASSFGQVNSPLHF. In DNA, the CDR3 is TGTGCCAGCAGCTTCGGACAGGTCAATTCACCCCTCCACTTT.